The text below deals with one TCR beta chain. Here immunoSEQ multiplex PCR was the method, and the copy in TCRdb shows in-frame clones only, minus some. The sample has approximately 70,000 clones; 86% are singletons. These data originate in a study of OX40 agonist ivuxolimab in advanced cancers. Germline CDR1 is SNHLY and CDR2 is FYNNEI. The CDR3 contains 12 residues. The V and J ends lost 6 bases and 7 bases respectively, with 10 bases between them. The sample was CD4+ or CD8+ T cells sorted from blood, taken in a trial of the OX40 agonist ivuxolimab. This TCR was recovered from an adult with an advanced solid tumor such as melanoma, head and neck, liver or kidney cancer. The chain couples TRBV2 to TRBJ2-4, with D perhaps TRBD2 (7 bases). The CDR3, as DNA: TGTGCCAGCAGGGGGGGGGCCAACATTCAGTACTTC. It specifies CASRGGANIQYF.